The rows below give T cell receptor beta chains drawn from one sample of a study of control samples from healthy donors and cancer patients. The assay was immunoSEQ multiplex PCR, and TCRdb's table has in-frame clones only and misses some. The table lists about 120,000 clones, roughly 88% of them singletons. Specimen: blood. The receptors were gathered from a man in his forties or fifties in good health. CDR3s include the opening cysteine and the closing phenylalanine or tryptophan. Each record gives: J gene, V gene, D gene, clone size, CDR3 protein, CDR3 DNA. A D gene is named only where the DNA matches it firmly. Expanded clones get a size class; other rows say once, few or many, or leave the size out.

>TRBJ1-1|TRBV5-1|.|.
CASSLVGGHTEAFF
TGCGCCAGCAGCTTGGTAGGAGGACACACTGAAGCTTTCTTT
>TRBJ2-4|TRBV13|TRBD2|once
CASSPPFQAGTSAKNIQYF
TGTGCCAGCAGCCCACCTTTCCAAGCGGGGACTTCTGCCAAAAACATTCAGTACTTC
>TRBJ1-2|TRBV4-1|.|.
CASSLVPGPNYGYTF
TGCGCCAGCAGCCTGGTACCGGGACCGAACTATGGCTACACCTTC
>TRBJ2-7|TRBV6-6|.|.
CASSYNRRPYEQYF
TGTGCCAGCAGTTACAATCGCCGTCCCTACGAGCAGTACTTC
>TRBJ2-3|TRBV4-1|.|.
CASSRGGLADTQYF
TGCGCCAGCAGCCGGGGGGGGCTGGCAGATACGCAGTATTTT
>TRBJ1-1|TRBV3-1/TRBV3-2|.|.
CASKTESYTEAFF
TGTGCCAGCAAGACCGAATCGTACACTGAAGCTTTCTTT
>TRBJ2-3|TRBV5-1|TRBD1|.
CASSQGQGGTDTQYF
TGCGCCAGCAGCCAAGGACAGGGGGGAACAGATACGCAGTATTTT
>TRBJ1-1|TRBV10-2|.|.
CASSESTEFEAFF
TGCGCCAGCAGTGAGTCGACAGAATTCGAAGCTTTCTTT
>TRBJ1-2|TRBV7-9|.|.
CASSPPGAAPYGYTF
TGTGCCAGCAGCCCCCCTGGGGCCGCCCCCTATGGCTACACCTTC
>TRBJ2-3|TRBV20-1|.|.
CSAYTRDTQYF
TGCAGTGCATATACAAGGGATACGCAGTATTTT
>TRBJ2-3|TRBV12-5|.|.
CASGPGLRVIGDTQYF
TGTGCTAGTGGTCCGGGCTTACGGGTCATTGGAGATACGCAGTATTTT
>TRBJ2-7|TRBV7-8|TRBD1|.
CASSTRQGGSYEQYF
TGTGCCAGCAGCACCCGACAGGGTGGGTCCTACGAGCAGTACTTC
>TRBJ2-7|TRBV7-6|.|.
CASSLAAGQSSYEQYF
TGTGCCAGCAGCTTAGCGGCAGGGCAAAGCTCCTACGAGCAGTACTTC
>TRBJ1-5|TRBV4-2|TRBD1|few
CASSQDQGALSNQPQHF
TGTGCCAGCAGCCAAGACCAGGGGGCTTTAAGCAATCAGCCCCAGCATTTT
>TRBJ2-7|TRBV9|.|.
CASSPGQAYEQYF
TGTGCCAGCAGCCCCGGTCAGGCCTACGAGCAGTACTTC
>TRBJ1-5|TRBV12-3/TRBV12-4|.|.
CASSSLLHQPQHF
TGTGCCAGCAGTTCCCTATTGCATCAGCCCCAGCATTTT
>TRBJ2-7|TRBV24-1|TRBD2|.
CATSDAASGTYEQYF
TGTGCCACCAGTGATGCCGCTAGCGGAACCTACGAGCAGTACTTC
>TRBJ1-5|TRBV12-3/TRBV12-4|.|.
CASSFRTNQPQHF
TGTGCCAGCAGTTTTCGGACCAATCAGCCCCAGCATTTT
>TRBJ2-7|TRBV27|TRBD1|.
CASSLTRTGGYEQYF
TGTGCCAGCAGTTTAACCAGGACAGGGGGCTACGAGCAGTACTTC
>TRBJ1-1|TRBV10-3|.|.
CAISATVSNTEAFF
TGTGCCATCAGTGCGACAGTTTCTAACACTGAAGCTTTCTTT
>TRBJ1-5|TRBV6-1|.|.
CASSGRTVYSNQPQHF
TGTGCCAGCAGTGGAAGGACGGTCTATAGCAATCAGCCCCAGCATTTT
>TRBJ1-4|TRBV12-3/TRBV12-4|.|.
CASSLTDEKLFF
TGTGCCAGCAGTTTAACCGATGAAAAACTGTTTTTT
>TRBJ1-5|TRBV27|.|.
CASWGRDSNQPQHF
TGTGCCAGCTGGGGTCGGGATAGCAATCAGCCCCAGCATTTT
>TRBJ2-2|TRBV24-1|.|.
CATSDSHRGAGELFF
TGTGCCACCAGTGATTCCCATCGTGGGGCCGGGGAGCTGTTTTTT
>TRBJ2-5|TRBV24-1|.|.
CATSDLKKGGGASETQYF
TGTGCCACCAGTGATTTAAAAAAAGGAGGGGGGGCTTCGGAGACCCAGTACTTC
>TRBJ1-2|TRBV18|.|once
CASSRKEATNYGYTF
TGTGCCAGCTCCCGGAAAGAGGCGACTAACTATGGCTACACCTTC
>TRBJ2-7|TRBV28|.|.
CASSSRVYEQYF
TGTGCCAGCAGTTCGAGGGTTTACGAGCAGTACTTC
>TRBJ1-1|TRBV18|.|.
CASSPLEGDTEAFF
TGTGCCAGCTCACCGCTAGAAGGGGACACTGAAGCTTTCTTT
>TRBJ2-3|TRBV19|TRBD2|once
CASSRRGLAGGPGTDTQYF
TGTGCCAGTAGTAGACGGGGACTAGCGGGGGGGCCCGGAACAGATACGCAGTATTTT
>TRBJ1-1|TRBV28|TRBD1|.
CASSFGTGVEAFF
TGTGCCAGCAGTTTTGGGACAGGGGTTGAAGCTTTCTTT
>TRBJ2-3|TRBV11-2|TRBD2|.
CASSSQPSTSGVTDMQYF
TGTGCCAGCAGCTCCCAGCCCTCGACTAGCGGGGTCACAGATATGCAGTATTTT
>TRBJ2-7|TRBV9|TRBD1|.
CASSVGGTVSYEQYF
TGTGCCAGCAGCGTAGGAGGGACAGTCTCCTACGAGCAGTACTTC
>TRBJ2-7|TRBV28|TRBD1|.
CASTEGGQLIYEQYF
TGTGCCAGCACCGAAGGGGGACAGCTGATCTACGAGCAGTACTTC
>TRBJ1-5|TRBV12-3/TRBV12-4|.|.
CASSGQRNQPQHF
TGTGCCAGCAGTGGACAGAGGAATCAGCCCCAGCATTTT